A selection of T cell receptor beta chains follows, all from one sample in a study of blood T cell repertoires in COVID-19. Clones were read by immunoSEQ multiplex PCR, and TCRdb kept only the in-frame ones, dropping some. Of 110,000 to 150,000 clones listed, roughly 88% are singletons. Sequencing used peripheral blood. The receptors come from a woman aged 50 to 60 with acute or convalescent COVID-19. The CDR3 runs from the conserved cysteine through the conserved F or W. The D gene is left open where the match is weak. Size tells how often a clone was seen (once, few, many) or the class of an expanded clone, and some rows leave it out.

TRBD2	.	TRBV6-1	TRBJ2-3	CASSEALLAGVSDTQYF	TGTGCCAGCAGTGAAGCTCTACTAGCGGGAGTTTCAGATACGCAGTATTTT
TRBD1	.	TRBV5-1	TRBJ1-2	CASSFGTDYSGYTF	TGCGCCAGCAGCTTCGGGACAGATTACTCTGGCTACACCTTC
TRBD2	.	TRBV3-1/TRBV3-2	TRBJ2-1	CASSREGGAYNEQFF	TGTGCCAGCAGCCGGGAGGGAGGGGCTTACAATGAGCAGTTCTTC
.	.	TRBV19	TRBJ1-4	CASSDRGAFNEKLFF	TGTGCCAGTAGCGACCGCGGGGCTTTTAATGAAAAACTGTTTTTT
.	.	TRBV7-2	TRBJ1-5	CASSFSGNQPQHF	TGTGCCAGCAGCTTCTCCGGCAATCAGCCCCAGCATTTT
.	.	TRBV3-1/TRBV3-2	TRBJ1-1	CASSQAGPTEAFF	TGTGCCAGCAGCCAAGCAGGGCCCACTGAAGCTTTCTTT
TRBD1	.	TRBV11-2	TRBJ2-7	CASSLDRAGYEQYF	TGTGCCAGCAGCTTGGACAGGGCCGGGTACGAGCAGTACTTC
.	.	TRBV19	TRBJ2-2	CASNLGAGELFF	TGTGCCAGTAATCTTGGAGCCGGGGAGCTGTTTTTT
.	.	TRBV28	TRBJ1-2	CASSLMDRALWRSTF	TGTGCCAGCAGTTTAATGGACCGTGCTCTTTGGAGGAGCACCTTC
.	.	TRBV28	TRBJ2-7	CASRVSEGVYEQYF	TGTGCCAGCAGGGTCAGTGAGGGTGTCTACGAGCAGTACTTC
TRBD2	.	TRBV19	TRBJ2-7	CASSDPGTSGLNEQYF	TGTGCCAGTAGTGATCCCGGGACTAGCGGGCTGAACGAGCAGTACTTC
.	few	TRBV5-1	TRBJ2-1	CASSFQQFSYNEQFF	TGCGCCAGCAGCTTCCAACAGTTCTCCTACAATGAGCAGTTCTTC
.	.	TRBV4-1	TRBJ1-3	CASSQVLVAGNTIYF	TGCGCCAGCAGCCAAGTGCTGGTCGCCGGGAACACCATATATTTT
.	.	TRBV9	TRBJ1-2	CASSPRQETNYGYTF	TGTGCCAGCAGCCCCCGACAGGAAACTAACTATGGCTACACCTTC
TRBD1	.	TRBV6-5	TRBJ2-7	CATTGQGFYEQYF	TGTGCCACCACGGGACAGGGGTTCTACGAGCAGTACTTC
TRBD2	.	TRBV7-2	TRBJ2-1	CASSLARSGGGNEQFF	TGTGCCAGCAGCTTAGCGCGGAGCGGGGGGGGCAATGAGCAGTTCTTC
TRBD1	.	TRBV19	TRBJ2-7	CASSIRPGQGNYEQYF	TGTGCCAGTAGCATAAGACCTGGACAGGGCAACTACGAGCAGTACTTC
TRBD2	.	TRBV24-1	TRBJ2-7	CASKGLAASYEQYF	TGTGCCAGTAAGGGACTAGCGGCCTCCTACGAGCAGTACTTC
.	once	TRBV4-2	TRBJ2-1	CASSQVSGSYNEQFF	TGTGCCAGCAGCCAAGTTTCGGGCTCCTACAATGAGCAGTTCTTC
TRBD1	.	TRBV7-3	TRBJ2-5	CASSSGQPGETQYF	TGTGCCAGCAGCTCGGGACAGCCGGGCGAGACCCAGTACTTC
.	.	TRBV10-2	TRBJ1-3	CASSERLLSGNTIYF	TGCGCCAGCAGTGAAAGACTCCTCTCTGGAAACACCATATATTTT
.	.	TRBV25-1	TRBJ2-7	CASSYSGLYEQYF	TGTGCCAGCAGTTACTCAGGGTTATACGAGCAGTACTTC
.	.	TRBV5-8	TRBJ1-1	CASSLWNSQGTEAFF	TGTGCCAGCAGCTTGTGGAATTCCCAGGGCACTGAAGCTTTCTTT
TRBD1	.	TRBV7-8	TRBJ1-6	CASSPDRGYSPLHF	TGTGCCAGCAGCCCCGACAGGGGTTATTCACCCCTCCACTTT
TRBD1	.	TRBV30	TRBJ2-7	CAWSEDRGPYEQYF	TGTGCCTGGAGTGAGGACAGGGGTCCCTACGAGCAGTACTTC